These 28 T cell receptor beta chains were all obtained from the same sample, sequenced in a study of shared clonotypes between healthy human individuals. Naive CD8 populations comprised CD45RO-negative cells positively selected for CCR7, excluding terminally differentiated effector memory CD45RA+ cells. The data were produced by immunoSEQ multiplex PCR, yet TCRdb's version contains in-frame clones alone and is incomplete. The sample holds around 610,000 clones, 95% to 97% seen once. The sequenced material came from naive CD8+ T cells sorted from blood. Receptors were obtained from a woman under 40 in good health.

The rearrangement uses TRBV9 and TRBJ2-7; 9 nucleotides line up with TRBD2. This CDR3 is built from 15 residues. Germline CDR1 is SGDLS and CDR2 is YYNGEE. After removal of 1 base from V and 7 bases from J, the junction contained 9 bases not matched to a gene. CDR3 sequence (DNA): TGTGCCAGCAGCGTATTCGCTAGCGGGGCGGGAGAGCAGTACTTC. Translated, it gives CASSVFASGAGEQYF.

The chain combines TRBV11-2 with TRBJ2-7; D tentatively fits TRBD1 or TRBD2 (5 bases each). Germline-derived CDR1 and CDR2 are SGHAT and FQNNGV. The CDR3 sequence is 13 residues long. V lost 1 base, J lost 6 bases, and 10 bases lay in between. As DNA, the CDR3 is TGTGCCAGCAGCTTAGCTCACGGGGCCGAGCAGTACTTC. Amino acid sequence: CASSLAHGAEQYF.

This chain links TRBV28 with TRBJ2-2, with TRBD2 matching over 9 bases. Losses at the gene ends were 6 bases for V and 7 bases for J; bases not matched to a gene: 18. The CDR3 is made up of 18 amino acids. Per germline, CDR1 MDHEN and CDR2 SYDVKM. CDR3 sequence: CASSSQTRGSGRHGELFF. The CDR3 nucleotides read TGTGCCAGCAGCTCTCAAACCAGGGGTAGCGGGAGACACGGGGAGCTGTTTTTT. Drawing the rest from reference TRBV28 and TRBJ2-2, the complete variable domain is DVKVTQSSRYLVKRTGEKVFLECVQDMDHENMFWYRQDPGLGLRLIYFSYDVKMKEKGDIPEGYSVSREKKERFSLILESASTNQTSMYLCASSSQTRGSGRHGELFFGEGSRLTVL.

The V and J genes are TRBV9 and TRBJ1-6; D gene ambiguous. The CDR3 totals 12 residues. Per germline, CDR1 SGDLS and CDR2 YYNGEE. V was clipped by 1 base and J by 5 bases, with 1 base between them. CDR3 loop: CASSVNNSPLHF. CDR3 coding DNA: TGTGCCAGCAGCGTAAATAATTCACCCCTCCACTTT. Together with reference TRBV9 and TRBJ1-6, the CDR3 gives the full variable domain: DSGVTQTPKHLITATGQRVTLRCSPRSGDLSVYWYQQSLDQGLQFLIQYYNGEERAKGNILERFSAQQFPDLHSELNLSSLELGDSALYFCASSVNNSPLHFGNGTRLTVT.

The gene calls are TRBV9 and TRBJ2-7; maybe TRBD2 (5 bases). Germline values: CDR1 SGDLS, CDR2 YYNGEE. V was cut by 4 bases and J by 3 bases, with 11 bases left in between. The CDR3 totals 13 residues. CDR3 in amino acids: CASSSGGNYEQYF. The CDR3 DNA reads as TGTGCCAGCAGCTCCGGAGGTAACTACGAGCAGTACTTC.

The V gene is TRBV5-1, the J gene TRBJ1-1; 8 bases are shared with TRBD1. From germline, CDR1 is SGHRS and CDR2 YFSETQ. J was trimmed by 8 bases and V by 4 bases; bases with no gene match: 7. The CDR3 is made up of 13 amino acids. CDR3 DNA: TGCGCCAGCAGCCGGTACCGGGACAGGGAAGCTTTCTTT. Protein sequence: CASSRYRDREAFF.

The chain joins TRBV7-3 to TRBJ2-1; 12 bases match TRBD2. This CDR3 region has 15 residues. Germline V gives CDR1 SGHTA, CDR2 FQGTGA. J was trimmed by 5 bases and V by 6 bases; bases with no gene match: 5. CDR3 bases: TGTGCCAGCAGGGATACTAGCGGGAGGAACAATGAGCAGTTCTTC. Its protein is CASRDTSGRNNEQFF.

The chain employs TRBV2 and TRBJ1-6; D is undetermined. Per the germline V gene, CDR1 is SNHLY and CDR2 is FYNNEI. This CDR3 comprises 14 residues. Trimming removed 8 bases at V and 5 bases at J, with 13 bases between. CDR3 DNA sequence: TGTGCCAGCGGGGAGGCGGGCCATAATTCACCCCTCCACTTT. Protein sequence: CASGEAGHNSPLHF.

In its sample, this clone was seen once. The V call is TRBV6-1, the J call TRBJ2-1, with D unresolved. Between the trimmed V and J ends, which lost 3 bases and 7 bases, there was a span of 7 bases. The CDR3 consists of 12 residues. Looked up from germline, CDR1 is MNHNS and CDR2 is SASEGT. The CDR3 loop reads CASSELQNEQFF. CDR3 sequence (DNA): TGTGCCAGCAGTGAGTTGCAAAATGAGCAGTTCTTC.

V gene TRBV30 combines with J gene TRBJ1-1; D not certain. V was pared by 1 base and J by 8 bases, with 8 bases between. CDR3 length: 11 amino acids. Germline values: CDR1 GTSNPN, CDR2 SVGIG (reference sequence). The CDR3 DNA reads TGTGCCTGGAGTGAAGGGTTCGAAGCTTTCTTT. This codes for CAWSEGFEAFF.

V gene TRBV28 combines with J gene TRBJ2-1; TRBD2 agrees at 7 bases. The CDR3 is made up of 20 amino acids. Germline-derived CDR1 and CDR2 are MDHEN and SYDVKM. V was clipped by 4 bases and J by 7 bases; unmatched bases: 25. CDR3: CASSWDAVDRIAGSLNEQFF. The CDR3 nucleotides read TGTGCCAGCAGTTGGGATGCGGTTGACAGAATAGCGGGTTCTCTTAATGAGCAGTTCTTC.

The CDR3 region has the DNA TGTGCCATTCACTCCTACAATGAGCAGTTCTTC. This sequence encodes CAIHSYNEQFF. V and J are TRBV19 and TRBJ2-1, with D unresolved. Germline V lookup: CDR1 LNHDA, CDR2 SQIVND (reference sequence). This CDR3 contains 11 residues. The ends were cut back, 10 bases at V and 0 bases at J, with 4 bases in the middle.

This sequence joins TRBV30 and TRBJ2-5; D ambiguous. V lost 3 bases to trimming and J lost 11 bases, with 16 bases between them. Per germline, CDR1 GTSNPN and CDR2 SVGIG (reference sequence). The CDR3 is made up of 12 amino acids. The CDR3 region is CAWSDSSSEQYF. In DNA, the CDR3 is TGTGCCTGGAGCGATAGCTCCAGTGAGCAGTACTTC.

The chain joins TRBV13 to TRBJ2-7; the D call may be TRBD1 or TRBD2 (5 bases each). The V gene's germline CDR1 is PRHDT and CDR2 FYEKMQ (reference sequence). Deletions cut 5 bases from V and 3 bases from J, with 14 bases between. The CDR3 has 14 amino acids. The CDR3 loop reads CASSPPSGRYEQYF. For the CDR3, the DNA is TGTGCCAGCAGCCCCCCATCGGGGCGCTACGAGCAGTACTTC.

J is TRBJ1-1 and V is TRBV7-9; the D gene is possibly TRBD1 (6 bases). V was shortened by 1 base and J by 6 bases, with 18 bases between the two germline ends. CDR3 length: 16 amino acids. CDR1 is SEHNR and CDR2 is FQNEAQ in the germline V gene (reference sequence). The CDR3 DNA reads TGTGCCAGCAGCTTAGGAGCCTATGCAGGGGTGGCTGAAGCTTTCTTT. Translated: CASSLGAYAGVAEAFF.

This clone was detected once. This sequence joins TRBV7-9 and TRBJ2-5, with unresolved D. The J call may be faulty, since TRBJ2-7 better matches the DNA end. CDR3 size: 12 residues. From germline, CDR1 is SEHNR and CDR2 FQNEAQ (reference sequence). The CDR3 reads CASSLSDAEQYF. The CDR3 DNA reads as TGTGCCAGCAGCTTATCGGACGCCGAGCAGTACTTC.

This chain links TRBV4-2 with TRBJ2-7; D is undetermined. This CDR3 has 14 residues. V was trimmed by 0 bases and J by 3 bases, leaving 9 bases between them. CDR1 and CDR2 (germline): LGHNA, YNFKEQ. CDR3 in DNA: TGTGCCAGCAGCCAAGATTTTACGGGCTACGAGCAGTACTTC. Its translation is CASSQDFTGYEQYF.

V and J are TRBV6-1 and TRBJ2-7; D may be TRBD1 (6 bases). The V end lost 4 bases, the J end lost 2 bases, and 15 bases lay between the germline ends. This CDR3 comprises 15 residues. Germline-derived CDR1 and CDR2 are MNHNS and SASEGT. The CDR3 DNA reads TGTGCCAGCAGTGTGAACAGGGAGAGCCCCTACGAGCAGTACTTC. It specifies CASSVNRESPYEQYF.

This chain joins TRBV7-6 and TRBJ2-2; D call uncertain. V was pared by 1 base and J by 1 base, with 7 bases between. Germline CDR1 SGHVS, CDR2 FNYEAQ. The CDR3 contains 15 residues. This CDR3 is CASSLEAGNTGELFF. The CDR3 DNA sequence: TGTGCCAGCAGCTTAGAGGCAGGGAACACCGGGGAGCTGTTTTTT.

The genes are TRBV27 and TRBJ2-2, with 8 bases identical to TRBD2. Germline V gene sequence: CDR1 MNHEY, CDR2 SMNVEV (reference sequence). The CDR3 runs to 15 residues. V lost 4 bases, J lost 4 bases, and 5 bases stayed unmatched. CDR3 nucleotides: TGTGCCAGCAGTTATAGCGGGACATTCACCGGGGAGCTGTTTTTT. Protein product: CASSYSGTFTGELFF.

V gene TRBV19 combines with J gene TRBJ2-5, with 8 bases lining up with TRBD2. Matching the DNA end better, TRBJ2-7 makes the J call doubtful. This CDR3 region has 14 residues. CDR1 is LNHDA, CDR2 SQIVND, per germline (reference sequence). The CDR3 reads CASTASGQGGEQYF. CDR3 bases: TGTGCCAGTACAGCTAGCGGGCAAGGGGGCGAGCAGTACTTC.

This CDR3 reads CATSRVTGGGQPQHF. CDR3 coding DNA: TGTGCCACCAGCAGAGTCACAGGGGGCGGTCAGCCCCAGCATTTT. The chain joins TRBV15 to TRBJ1-5; 9 positions agree with TRBD1. CDR3 length: 15 residues. With 1 base clipped from V and 6 bases from J, the junction kept 4 bases outside the gene matches. Germline CDR1 reads LNHNV; CDR2 reads YYDKDF (reference sequence). Together with reference TRBV15 and TRBJ1-5, the CDR3 gives the full variable domain: DAMVIQNPRYQVTQFGKPVTLSCSQTLNHNVMYWYQQKSSQAPKLLFHYYDKDFNNEADTPDNFQSRRPNTSFCFLDIRSPGLGDTAMYLCATSRVTGGGQPQHFGDGTRLSIL.

This clone was seen only once. The chain is built from TRBV10-1 and TRBJ2-7; 9 nucleotides align to TRBD2. Germline V gives CDR1 WNHNN, CDR2 SYGVQD (reference sequence). V lost 8 bases and J lost 3; bases outside the gene matches: 11. The CDR3 contains 15 residues. CDR3 sequence reads: CASSKTTSGIYEQYF. CDR3 coding DNA: TGCGCCAGCTCCAAAACGACTAGCGGAATCTACGAGCAGTACTTC.

CDR3 region: CASSFRESGNTIYF. The CDR3 coding sequence is TGTGCCAGCAGTTTCCGTGAGTCTGGAAACACCATATATTTT. The chain employs TRBV28 and TRBJ1-3; no definite D call. The V gene's germline CDR1 is MDHEN and CDR2 SYDVKM. Trimming took off 3 bases at V and 1 base at J, with 7 bases between the two ends. This CDR3 has 14 amino acids.

V and J are TRBV4-1 and TRBJ2-7; possibly TRBD2 for D (6 bases). Germline V gene data show CDR1 as MGHRA and CDR2 as YSYEKL. The length of the CDR3 is 14 residues. V was cut by 6 bases and J by 0 bases, with 12 bases left in between. The CDR3 here is CASSPGRSSYEQYF. DNA of the CDR3: TGCGCCAGCAGTCCAGGGAGGTCCTCCTACGAGCAGTACTTC.

The gene calls are TRBV16 and TRBJ2-1; the D gene is possibly TRBD2 (6 bases). The CDR3 covers 13 residues. CDR1 and CDR2 (germline): KGHSY, FQNENV. Trimming left V 1 base short and J 9 bases short, with 10 bases between. CDR3 coding DNA: TGTGCCAGCAGCCAATTCTACGGGAGTGAGCAGTTCTTC. It yields the protein CASSQFYGSEQFF.

This clone was seen once. The V gene is TRBV19, the J gene TRBJ2-1; no clear D. This CDR3 contains 13 residues. Germline CDR1 is LNHDA and CDR2 is SQIVND (reference sequence). V was clipped by 3 bases and J by 5 bases, with 8 bases between them. The CDR3 nucleotides are TGTGCCAGTAGTATGGGCCCAAACAATGAGCAGTTCTTC. This translates into CASSMGPNNEQFF.

The chain joins TRBV4-1 to TRBJ2-7; the D gene is possibly TRBD2 (5 bases). CDR3 length: 13 amino acids. V was cut by 3 bases and J by 7 bases, with 13 bases left in between. Germline V gives CDR1 MGHRA, CDR2 YSYEKL. CDR3 DNA: TGCGCCAGCAGCCACCCGAACGAGGGAGAGCAGTACTTC. Translation: CASSHPNEGEQYF.